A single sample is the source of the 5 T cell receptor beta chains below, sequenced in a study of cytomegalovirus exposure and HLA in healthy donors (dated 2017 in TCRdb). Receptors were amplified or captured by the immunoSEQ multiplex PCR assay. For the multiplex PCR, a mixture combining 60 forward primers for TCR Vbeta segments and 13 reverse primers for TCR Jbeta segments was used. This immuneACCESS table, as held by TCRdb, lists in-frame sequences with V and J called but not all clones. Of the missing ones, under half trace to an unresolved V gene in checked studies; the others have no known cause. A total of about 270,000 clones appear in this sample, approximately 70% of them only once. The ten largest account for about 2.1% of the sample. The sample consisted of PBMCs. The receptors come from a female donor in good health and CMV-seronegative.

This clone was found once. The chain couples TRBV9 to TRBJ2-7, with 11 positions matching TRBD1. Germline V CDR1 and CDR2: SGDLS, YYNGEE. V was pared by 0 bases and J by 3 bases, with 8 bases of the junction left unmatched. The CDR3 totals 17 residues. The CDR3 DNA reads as TGTGCCAGCAGCGTAGCTTCTCGGGACAGGGGGATCTACGAGCAGTACTTC. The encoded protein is CASSVASRDRGIYEQYF.

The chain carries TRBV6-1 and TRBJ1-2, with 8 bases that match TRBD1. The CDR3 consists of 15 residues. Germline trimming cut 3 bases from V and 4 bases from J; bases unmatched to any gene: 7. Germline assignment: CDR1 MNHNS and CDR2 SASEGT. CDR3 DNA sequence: TGTGCCAGCAGTGAGAGTCGGACAGGGCTCTATGGCTACACCTTC. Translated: CASSESRTGLYGYTF.

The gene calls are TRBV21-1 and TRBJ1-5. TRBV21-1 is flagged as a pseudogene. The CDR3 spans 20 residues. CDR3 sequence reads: CASAKGGAKGDRYSNQPQHF. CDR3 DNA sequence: TGTGCCAGCGCAAAAGGGGGGGCAAAGGGAGACCGCTATAGCAATCAGCCCCAGCATTTT.

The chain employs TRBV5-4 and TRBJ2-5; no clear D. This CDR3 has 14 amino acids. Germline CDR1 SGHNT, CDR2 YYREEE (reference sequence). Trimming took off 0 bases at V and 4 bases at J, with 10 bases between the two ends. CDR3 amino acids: CASSLGLAVETQYF. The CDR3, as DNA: TGTGCCAGCAGCTTGGGACTTGCCGTAGAGACCCAGTACTTC.

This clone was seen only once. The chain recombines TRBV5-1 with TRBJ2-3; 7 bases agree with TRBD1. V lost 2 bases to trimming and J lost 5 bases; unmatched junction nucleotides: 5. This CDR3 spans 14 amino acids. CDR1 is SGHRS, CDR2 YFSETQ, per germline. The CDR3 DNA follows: TGCGCCAGCAGCTTAGACAGGGAAGGAGATACGCAGTATTTT. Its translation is CASSLDREGDTQYF.